These 27 T cell receptor beta chains were sequenced from one sample in a study of blood T cell repertoires in COVID-19. Method: immunoSEQ multiplex PCR; TCRdb's copy keeps in-frame clones and lacks some. The profile covers about 76,000 clones, with around 80% appearing a single time and 18% taken by the ten largest. Specimen: peripheral blood. These receptors were obtained from a woman aged 55-75 years with acute or convalescent COVID-19.

This rearrangement joins TRBV28 to TRBJ1-5, with a weak D call TRBD1 (5 bases). The germline V gene has CDR1 MDHEN and CDR2 SYDVKM. The CDR3 length is 16 residues. Trimming cost V 1 base and J 1 base, with 11 bases left between them. CDR3 sequence reads: CASSLSGRGSNQPQHF. The CDR3 DNA follows: TGTGCCAGCAGTTTATCGGGTAGGGGCAGCAATCAGCCCCAGCATTTT.

V gene TRBV11-2 combines with J gene TRBJ2-4; 7 bases are a match to TRBD1. With 5 bases clipped from V and 1 base from J, the junction kept 2 bases outside the gene matches. From germline, CDR1 is SGHAT and CDR2 FQNNGV. This CDR3 has 14 amino acids. The CDR3 here is CASSQTGAKNIQYF. CDR3 nucleotides: TGTGCCAGCAGCCAGACAGGGGCCAAAAACATTCAGTACTTC.

V gene TRBV27 combines with J gene TRBJ1-5; no reliable D call. Germline CDR1 and CDR2: MNHEY and SMNVEV (reference sequence). The CDR3 is 14 residues long. Trimming removed 1 base at V and 2 bases at J, with 6 bases between. CDR3 protein: CASSLYPGNQPQHF. The CDR3 region has the DNA TGTGCCAGCAGTTTATACCCGGGCAATCAGCCCCAGCATTTT.

The chain uses TRBV2 and TRBJ1-2; 11 bases match TRBD1. V lost 6 bases, J lost 2 bases, and 5 bases stayed unmatched. CDR3 size: 15 residues. The germline gives CDR1 SNHLY, CDR2 FYNNEI. CDR3 loop: CASSADRGLNYGYTF. DNA of the CDR3: TGTGCCAGCAGCGCGGACAGGGGGCTGAACTATGGCTACACCTTC.

This chain links TRBV7-8 with TRBJ1-2, with 8 bases fitting TRBD1. This CDR3 has 16 amino acids. The ends lost 5 bases at V and 2 bases at J; junction bases unmatched: 10. Per germline, CDR1 SGHVS and CDR2 FQNEAQ. CDR3 in DNA: TGTGCCAGCAGCCGGTTCGGGACAGGCACCAACTATGGCTACACCTTC. Translated: CASSRFGTGTNYGYTF.

The chain couples TRBV7-2 to TRBJ1-2; 7 bases are shared with TRBD1. V lost 5 bases and J lost 4; bases outside the gene matches: 7. This CDR3 has 14 residues. Looked up from germline, CDR1 is SGHTA and CDR2 is FQGNSA. This CDR3 reads CASSPTGTSYGYTF. DNA of the CDR3: TGTGCCAGCAGCCCGACAGGGACCTCCTATGGCTACACCTTC. The variable domain in full, completed from reference TRBV7-2 and TRBJ1-2, reads GAGVSQSPSNKVTEKGKDVELRCDPISGHTALYWYRQSLGQGLEFLIYFQGNSAPDKSGLPSDRFSAERTGGSVSTLTIQRTQQEDSAVYLCASSPTGTSYGYTFGSGTRLTVV.

The V and J genes are TRBV20-1 and TRBJ1-2; TRBD1 matches 7 bases. Germline CDR1 is DFQATT and CDR2 is SNEGSKA (reference sequence). The CDR3 runs to 14 residues. Trimming cost V 3 bases and J 6 bases; bases outside gene matches: 10. The CDR3: CSASGGPRGDGYTF. CDR3 nucleotide sequence: TGCAGTGCTAGTGGCGGCCCCAGGGGGGATGGCTACACCTTC.

J is TRBJ2-7 and V is TRBV7-2; D may be TRBD1 (5 bases). The V end was cut by 5 bases, the J end by 2 bases, with 10 bases between. CDR1 SGHTA and CDR2 FQGNSA come from the germline V gene. The CDR3 has 13 amino acids. The CDR3 sequence: CASSPRQTYEQYF. The DNA of the CDR3 is TGTGCCAGCAGCCCCCGACAGACCTACGAGCAGTACTTC.

The chain has TRBV7-2 and TRBJ2-2; 11 bases are shared with TRBD2. V shed 5 bases, J shed 2 bases, and the junction held 4 bases outside the gene matches. Germline CDR1 and CDR2: SGHTA and FQGNSA. The CDR3 contains 16 residues. The CDR3 reads CASSDRLAGNTGELFF. The CDR3 region has the DNA TGTGCCAGCAGCGACAGACTAGCGGGAAACACCGGGGAGCTGTTTTTT.

This sequence joins TRBV29-1 and TRBJ1-1, with TRBD1 matching over 8 bases. Per the germline V gene, CDR1 is SQVTM and CDR2 is ANQGSEA. The CDR3 is 13 residues long. The junction had 9 bases not matched to a gene; V was cut back by 6 bases and J by 6 bases. Here the CDR3 reads CSVVQGAGAEAFF. For the CDR3, the DNA is TGCAGCGTCGTCCAGGGGGCAGGGGCTGAAGCTTTCTTT. Based on the CDR3 plus reference TRBV29-1 and TRBJ1-1, the full variable domain is SAVISQKPSRDICQRGTSLTIQCQVDSQVTMMFWYRQQPGQSLTLIATANQGSEATYESGFVIDKFPISRPNLTFSTLTVSNMSPEDSSIYLCSVVQGAGAEAFFGQGTRLTVV.

The chain has TRBV2 and TRBJ1-1; no definite D call. The CDR3 runs to 14 residues. The V gene's germline CDR1 is SNHLY and CDR2 FYNNEI. V lost 6 bases to trimming and J lost 2 bases, with 13 bases between them. Here the CDR3 reads CASRYGYENTEAFF. In DNA, the CDR3 is TGTGCCAGCAGATACGGTTATGAAAACACTGAAGCTTTCTTT.

J is TRBJ1-4 and V is TRBV6-1; D gene unclear. Trimming pared 1 base from V and 6 bases from J, leaving 9 bases between. The CDR3 has 14 residues. Looked up from germline, CDR1 is MNHNS and CDR2 is SASEGT. DNA for the CDR3: TGTGCCAGCAGTGAAGAGCTTGTTTATGAAAAACTGTTTTTT. It codes for CASSEELVYEKLFF.

V gene TRBV11-2 combines with J gene TRBJ1-3; 7 nucleotides agree with TRBD1. Germline assignment: CDR1 SGHAT and CDR2 FQNNGV. The CDR3 is 15 amino acids. V lost 5 bases, J lost 2 bases, and 6 bases stayed unmatched. The CDR3 coding sequence is TGTGCCAGCAGCCGTCCGACAGGGACTGGAAACACCATATATTTT. Translated, it gives CASSRPTGTGNTIYF.

The chain has TRBV27 and TRBJ2-1; 8 bases map to TRBD2. CDR1 MNHEY and CDR2 SMNVEV come from the germline V gene (reference sequence). Trimming at V came to 6 bases and at J to 5 bases, leaving 6 bases not matched to a gene. This CDR3 contains 14 residues. In DNA, the CDR3 is TGTGCCAGCAGCCGACCCGGGGGGGACAATGAGCAGTTCTTC. Translated: CASSRPGGDNEQFF.

The J gene is TRBJ2-3, the V gene TRBV19; weak D call: TRBD1 (6 bases). The germline V gene has CDR1 LNHDA and CDR2 SQIVND (reference sequence). V gave up 7 bases and J gave up 0 bases, with 8 bases separating them. The CDR3 covers 13 residues. The CDR3 reads CASKQGSTDTQYF. For the CDR3, the DNA is TGTGCCAGTAAACAGGGCAGCACAGATACGCAGTATTTT.

The rearrangement joins TRBV6-1 to TRBJ2-6; TRBD2 is a possible D gene (7 bases). Germline V gives CDR1 MNHNS, CDR2 SASEGT. V was shortened by 0 bases and J by 4 bases, with 13 bases between the two germline ends. This CDR3 region has 17 residues. The CDR3 here is CASSEAGGAAGANVLTF. CDR3 coding DNA: TGTGCCAGCAGTGAAGCTGGGGGGGCCGCAGGGGCCAACGTCCTGACTTTC.

The J gene is TRBJ1-5, the V gene TRBV7-2; 10 positions agree with TRBD1. This CDR3 region has 17 residues. The germline CDR1 and CDR2 sequences are SGHTA and FQGNSA. V lost 5 bases and J lost 2; bases outside the gene matches: 9. CDR3 sequence (DNA): TGTGCCAGCAGCCCCCAGACAGGGGGCGCGCGCAATCAGCCCCAGCATTTT. It encodes CASSPQTGGARNQPQHF.

V gene TRBV10-1 combines with J gene TRBJ2-2; D may be TRBD2 (5 bases). The ends were cut back, 5 bases at V and 9 bases at J, with 10 bases in the middle. Germline-derived CDR1 and CDR2 are WNHNN and SYGVQD (reference sequence). The CDR3 is 12 amino acids. Here the CDR3 DNA reads TGCGCCAGCAGTAGCGGCAGTCGGGAGCTGTTTTTT. Its protein product is CASSSGSRELFF.

The genes are TRBV6-4 and TRBJ1-2; 9 nucleotides agree with TRBD1. V lost 4 bases to trimming and J lost 2 bases; unmatched junction nucleotides: 5. The germline CDR1 and CDR2 sequences are MRHNA and SNTAGT. CDR3 size: 15 residues. This chain's CDR3 is CASSVTTGGNYGYTF. The CDR3 DNA sequence: TGTGCCAGCAGTGTCACTACAGGGGGCAACTATGGCTACACCTTC.

The chain couples TRBV30 to TRBJ1-3; D may be TRBD1 (5 bases). This CDR3 comprises 15 residues. Trimming took 3 bases from V and 0 from J, leaving 12 bases between them. Per the germline V gene, CDR1 is GTSNPN and CDR2 is SVGIG (reference sequence). CDR3 amino acids: CAWRADSDSGNTIYF. The CDR3 DNA follows: TGTGCCTGGAGAGCAGACAGTGACTCTGGAAACACCATATATTTT.

This chain uses TRBV3-1 (or the pseudogene TRBV3-2) with TRBJ2-3; 13 bases are a match to TRBD2. Losses at the gene ends were 1 base for V and 2 bases for J; bases not matched to a gene: 3. The germline CDR1 and CDR2 sequences are LGHDT and YNNKEL (reference sequence). The CDR3 is 17 residues long. The CDR3 nucleotides are TGTGCCAGCAGCCAAGGGACTAGCGGGGGATACACAGATACGCAGTATTTT. Translation: CASSQGTSGGYTDTQYF.

The chain is built from TRBV30 and TRBJ1-1; possible D gene TRBD1, 5 bases. Germline CDR1 GTSNPN, CDR2 SVGIG (reference sequence). Trimming took 1 base from V and 10 from J, leaving 22 bases between them. The CDR3 is made up of 15 amino acids. This chain's CDR3 is CAWSAPVLQGGTAFF. DNA of the CDR3: TGTGCCTGGAGTGCCCCTGTTTTGCAGGGAGGTACAGCTTTCTTT.

This rearrangement joins TRBV6-2 or TRBV6-3 to TRBJ2-7; D is perhaps TRBD1 (6 bases). CDR3 length equals 17 residues. V lost 2 bases, J lost 2 bases, and 19 bases lay in between. Germline assignment: CDR1 MNHEY and CDR2 SVGEGT. CDR3 sequence reads: CASSYPDTWTETYEQYF. The CDR3 nucleotides read TGTGCCAGCAGTTACCCTGATACGTGGACAGAAACCTACGAGCAGTACTTC.

This sequence joins TRBV14 and TRBJ1-6; 7 positions agree with TRBD1. The CDR3 extends over 16 amino acids. The J segment lost 7 bases and the V segment lost 2 bases, leaving 8 bases of the junction unmatched. The germline V gene encodes CDR1 SGHDN and CDR2 FVKESK. The CDR3 bases are TGTGCCAGCAGCCAACTAAACAGGGGATTAAATTCACCCCTCCACTTT. Translation: CASSQLNRGLNSPLHF.

This clone was detected only once. The gene calls are TRBV27 and TRBJ2-5, with 8 bases matching TRBD2. This CDR3 has 15 amino acids. Losses at the gene ends were 5 bases for V and 5 bases for J; bases not matched to a gene: 10. The germline CDR1 and CDR2 sequences are MNHEY and SMNVEV (reference sequence). CDR3 amino acids: CASSIGGARGETQYF. Here the CDR3 DNA reads TGTGCCAGCAGTATCGGGGGGGCCCGTGGGGAGACCCAGTACTTC.

This sequence joins TRBV5-4 and TRBJ2-5, with D unresolved. This CDR3 is built from 14 residues. Trimming stripped 0 bases from V and 2 bases from J, with 8 bases between. Germline V gene data show CDR1 as SGHNT and CDR2 as YYREEE (reference sequence). The CDR3 bases are TGTGCCAGCAGCTTGGACTCCGATCAAGAGACCCAGTACTTC. Translation: CASSLDSDQETQYF.

The chain has TRBV6-5 and TRBJ1-1; D gene ambiguous. V was trimmed by 7 bases and J by 5 bases, leaving 20 bases between them. The V gene's germline CDR1 is MNHEY and CDR2 SVGAGI. This CDR3 is built from 15 residues. The CDR3 loop is CASTNYADEGTEAFF. The DNA of the CDR3 is TGTGCCAGCACCAATTACGCGGACGAGGGAACTGAAGCTTTCTTT.